These 24 T cell receptor beta chains came from one sample sequenced in a study of blood T cell repertoires in COVID-19. The assay was immunoSEQ multiplex PCR, and TCRdb's table has in-frame clones only and misses some. The data contain about 250,000 clones, more than 65% of them singletons. Sequencing used peripheral blood. The receptors come from a man in his fifties with active or convalescent COVID-19.

J is TRBJ2-2 and V is TRBV11-2, with D perhaps TRBD2 (7 bases). Germline CDR1 and CDR2: SGHAT and FQNNGV. V gave up 5 bases and J gave up 5 bases, with 15 bases separating them. The CDR3 length is 15 residues. This CDR3 is CASSPRRGGTGELFF. The CDR3 nucleotides are TGTGCCAGCAGCCCCCGGAGGGGGGGAACCGGGGAGCTGTTTTTT.

The genes are TRBV5-1 and TRBJ1-2; tentative D call: TRBD1 (5 bases). The CDR3 covers 16 residues. V lost 1 base, J lost 0 bases, and 13 bases lay in between. Germline lookup yields CDR1 SGHRS and CDR2 YFSETQ. The CDR3 region has the DNA TGCGCCAGCAGCTTGTCTCCGGACACTACTAACTATGGCTACACCTTC. It codes for CASSLSPDTTNYGYTF. Based on the CDR3 plus reference TRBV5-1 and TRBJ1-2, the full variable domain is KAGVTQTPRYLIKTRGQQVTLSCSPISGHRSVSWYQQTPGQGLQFLFEYFSETQRNKGNFPGRFSGRQFSNSRSEMNVSTLELGDSALYLCASSLSPDTTNYGYTFGSGTRLTVV.

The chain uses TRBV4-2 and TRBJ1-6; D is unresolved. The V gene lost 1 base and the J gene lost 9 bases, with 10 bases spanning the gap. CDR1 and CDR2 from the germline V gene are LGHNA and YNFKEQ. The CDR3 totals 14 residues. The DNA of the CDR3 is TGTGCCAGCAGCCAAGGAGGCCTCGGTTCACCCCTCCACTTT. This gives the protein CASSQGGLGSPLHF.

DNA of the CDR3: TGTGCCAGCAGTTTTCTCGAGAATTCACCCCTCCACTTT. It translates to CASSFLENSPLHF. The chain recombines TRBV12-3 or TRBV12-4 with TRBJ1-6; no definite D call. This CDR3 has 13 residues. The V end lost 3 bases, the J end lost 7 bases, and 7 bases lay between the germline ends.

This CDR3 reads CASRETGGDYGYTF. The CDR3 nucleotides read TGTGCCAGTAGGGAGACGGGCGGGGACTATGGCTACACCTTC. The rearrangement joins TRBV19 to TRBJ1-2; unclear D gene. CDR1 LNHDA and CDR2 SQIVND come from the germline V gene (reference sequence). The CDR3 runs to 14 residues. V was trimmed by 6 bases and J by 3 bases, leaving 14 bases between them.

The V gene is TRBV28, the J gene TRBJ1-2, with 9 bases identical to TRBD1. Germline lookup yields CDR1 MDHEN and CDR2 SYDVKM. J lost 5 bases, V lost 6 bases, and 7 bases had no gene match. CDR3 size: 14 residues. This CDR3 reads CASRGTGFLYGYTF. In DNA form, the CDR3 reads TGTGCCAGCAGGGGGACAGGGTTTCTGTATGGCTACACCTTC.

This chain joins TRBV4-1 and TRBJ1-5, with TRBD1 identical over 9 bases. Germline CDR1 MGHRA, CDR2 YSYEKL. Trimming cost V 0 bases and J 2 bases; bases outside gene matches: 5. The CDR3 extends over 17 amino acids. For the CDR3, the DNA is TGCGCCAGCAGCCAAGAGGGGACAGGGCCGGGCAATCAGCCCCAGCATTTT. This sequence encodes CASSQEGTGPGNQPQHF.

This rearrangement joins TRBV19 to TRBJ1-4; TRBD1 matches 7 bases. The CDR3 has 17 amino acids. V dropped 5 bases and J dropped 0; count of bases not matched to a gene: 9. Per the germline V gene, CDR1 is LNHDA and CDR2 is SQIVND (reference sequence). The CDR3: CASSGQGQPSTNEKLFF. In DNA form, the CDR3 reads TGTGCCAGTAGTGGGCAGGGACAGCCTTCAACTAATGAAAAACTGTTTTTT.

This sequence joins TRBV5-1 and TRBJ1-1, with TRBD1 matching over 8 bases. In germline, CDR1 is SGHRS, CDR2 YFSETQ. This CDR3 has 13 residues. Trimming took 7 bases from V and 5 from J; bases not matched to a gene: 7. DNA for the CDR3: TGCGCCAGCGGACAGGGAGATAGGACTGAAGCTTTCTTT. Residues: CASGQGDRTEAFF.

This chain joins TRBV2 and TRBJ2-1; 8 nucleotides agree with TRBD2. Germline-derived CDR1 and CDR2 are SNHLY and FYNNEI. The trim removed 2 bases at V and 12 bases at J, leaving 12 bases unmatched. The CDR3 is 15 amino acids. The CDR3: CASSEIGGLAGAQFF. CDR3 bases: TGTGCCAGCAGTGAAATAGGTGGGCTAGCGGGTGCGCAGTTCTTC.

The genes are TRBV3-1 (or the pseudogene TRBV3-2) and TRBJ2-4; D is possibly TRBD1 (5 bases). Germline V CDR1 and CDR2: LGHDT, YNNKEL (reference sequence). V was clipped by 1 base and J by 4 bases, with 8 bases between them. This CDR3 comprises 14 residues. CDR3 sequence reads: CASSQVTGKNIQYF. The CDR3 DNA reads TGTGCCAGCAGCCAAGTCACAGGTAAAAACATTCAGTACTTC.

This rearrangement joins TRBV7-2 to TRBJ1-1; D is perhaps TRBD1 (6 bases). Trimming cost V 6 bases and J 1 base, with 12 bases left between them. There are 14 residues in the CDR3. In germline, CDR1 is SGHTA, CDR2 FQGNSA. The chain's CDR3 is CASRRGRGNTEAFF. The CDR3 bases are TGTGCCAGCAGAAGAGGCAGGGGGAACACTGAAGCTTTCTTT. Looking up the rest from reference TRBV7-2 and TRBJ1-1 gives the full variable domain: GAGVSQSPSNKVTEKGKDVELRCDPISGHTALYWYRQSLGQGLEFLIYFQGNSAPDKSGLPSDRFSAERTGGSVSTLTIQRTQQEDSAVYLCASRRGRGNTEAFFGQGTRLTVV.

The chain carries TRBV7-8 and TRBJ1-5, with D unclear. Germline V gene data show CDR1 as SGHVS and CDR2 as FQNEAQ. The CDR3 has 17 residues. Trimming shortened V by 0 bases and J by 4 bases, and 16 bases separated the two germline ends. The DNA of the CDR3 is TGTGCCAGCAGCTTAGCGAATTGGCCAGAATTAAATCAGCCCCAGCATTTT. This encodes CASSLANWPELNQPQHF.

This clone was counted between two and nine times. The V gene is TRBV5-5, the J gene TRBJ2-1; TRBD1 matches 9 bases. Trimming at V came to 0 bases and at J to 8 bases, leaving 6 bases not matched to a gene. Germline lookup yields CDR1 SGHKS and CDR2 YYEKEE (reference sequence). The CDR3 sequence is 15 residues long. The CDR3, as DNA: TGTGCCAGCAGCTTGGGACAGGGGGATGGAGATGAGCAGTTCTTC. It translates to CASSLGQGDGDEQFF.

The V and J genes are TRBV15 and TRBJ2-5; TRBD2 might be the D (6 bases). Germline V gene data show CDR1 as LNHNV and CDR2 as YYDKDF (reference sequence). The V and J ends lost 1 base and 4 bases respectively, with 13 bases between them. This CDR3 region has 15 residues. CDR3 bases: TGTGCCACCAGCAGAGGTGGGCTGGGAGGAGAGACCCAGTACTTC. Its protein is CATSRGGLGGETQYF.

V and J are TRBV7-2 and TRBJ2-1, with a weak D call TRBD2 (5 bases). Germline V lookup: CDR1 SGHTA, CDR2 FQGNSA. Between the trimmed V and J ends, which lost 2 bases and 7 bases, there was a span of 21 bases. This CDR3 is 17 amino acids long. CDR3 coding DNA: TGTGCCAGCAGCTTAAGGCCCACTCCTAGCTCAGCAAATGAGCAGTTCTTC. Translation gives CASSLRPTPSSANEQFF.

V and J are TRBV3-1 (or the pseudogene TRBV3-2) and TRBJ2-3, with 10 nucleotides matching TRBD2. After removal of 1 base from V and 5 bases from J, the junction contained 6 bases not matched to a gene. The CDR3 extends over 16 amino acids. Germline lookup yields CDR1 LGHDT and CDR2 YNNKEL (reference sequence). The CDR3: CASSQVRASGGDTQYF. The CDR3 region has the DNA TGTGCCAGCAGCCAAGTTAGGGCTAGCGGGGGAGATACGCAGTATTTT.

The chain combines TRBV9 with TRBJ1-4; 11 bases agree with TRBD1. CDR3 length equals 15 residues. CDR1 SGDLS and CDR2 YYNGEE come from the germline V gene. V was pared by 7 bases and J by 8 bases, with 10 bases of the junction left unmatched. The CDR3 DNA follows: TGTGCCAGCTCTAATTTGGGACAGGGGGAAGAAAAACTGTTTTTT. This sequence encodes CASSNLGQGEEKLFF.

The chain employs TRBV3-1 (or the pseudogene TRBV3-2) and TRBJ2-3; possibly TRBD2 for D (6 bases). Germline V gene lookup returns CDR1 LGHDT and CDR2 YNNKEL (reference sequence). The CDR3 extends over 14 amino acids. V was trimmed by 8 bases and J by 2 bases, leaving 14 bases between them. CDR3 nucleotide sequence: TGTGCCAGCCGCCGGGGACTGTCCACAGATACGCAGTATTTT. Residues: CASRRGLSTDTQYF.

The V and J genes are TRBV5-1 and TRBJ1-2; TRBD1 aligns across 7 bases. The V gene end was trimmed by 9 bases and the J gene end by 5 bases; junction bases not matched to a gene: 16. This CDR3 has 15 residues. CDR1 SGHRS and CDR2 YFSETQ come from the germline V gene. CDR3 nucleotide sequence: TGCGCCACTAAAGTAGGGGGCGAAATTCGGTATGGCTACACCTTC. Protein sequence: CATKVGGEIRYGYTF. The whole variable domain, filled in from reference TRBV5-1 and TRBJ1-2, reads KAGVTQTPRYLIKTRGQQVTLSCSPISGHRSVSWYQQTPGQGLQFLFEYFSETQRNKGNFPGRFSGRQFSNSRSEMNVSTLELGDSALYLCATKVGGEIRYGYTFGSGTRLTVV.

Here the CDR3 DNA reads TGTCCTGGGAGCGCACCGGGACAGGGGAACACTGAAGCTTTCTTT. Its protein product is CPGSAPGQGNTEAFF. V gene TRBV22-1 combines with J gene TRBJ1-1; the D call of TRBD1 is as the table states it, not checked on the DNA. TRBV22-1 is noted as a pseudogene. This CDR3 is built from 15 residues.

This sequence joins TRBV6-1 and TRBJ1-1, with D possibly being TRBD1 (6 bases). The CDR3 has 14 amino acids. CDR1 MNHNS and CDR2 SASEGT come from the germline V gene. The V end lost 3 bases, the J end lost 8 bases, and 16 bases lay between the germline ends. The CDR3, as DNA: TGTGCCAGCAGTGAGGGGGCCGCGTTCTTGGAAGCTTTCTTT. This codes for CASSEGAAFLEAFF.

This chain joins TRBV18 and TRBJ1-4; D possibly corresponds to TRBD1 (6 bases). V dropped 3 bases and J dropped 5 bases, with 19 bases sitting between them. This CDR3 comprises 17 residues. CDR1 KGHSH and CDR2 LQKENI come from the germline V gene. The CDR3: CASSPRTGGLGNEKLFF. CDR3 nucleotide sequence: TGTGCCAGCTCACCCCGCACGGGGGGCTTAGGAAATGAAAAACTGTTTTTT.

V gene TRBV9 combines with J gene TRBJ2-1, with a tentative D call TRBD2 (5 bases). In germline, CDR1 is SGDLS, CDR2 YYNGEE. The length of the CDR3 is 16 residues. V lost 0 bases and J 6 bases, leaving 16 bases between the germline ends. The chain's CDR3 is CASSVAGSANFNEQFF. The CDR3, as DNA: TGTGCCAGCAGCGTAGCGGGTAGCGCGAACTTCAATGAGCAGTTCTTC.